The 4 T cell receptor beta chains in this list originate from one sample, sequenced in a study of T-cell reconstitution after alpha-beta-depleted transplantation in children. Unique molecular identifiers were used to barcode this TCRbeta library. Via MiXCR, TCRdb re-called the PCR reads, giving one row per CDR3 protein. This table has approximately 510,000 distinct CDR3 sequences, roughly 18% appearing once. The sequencing here drew on PBMCs from the stem cell graft donor, taken from the stem cell graft. The receptors stem from a human donor who donated a stem cell graft to a child with acute lymphoblastic leukemia.

This rearrangement joins TRBV20-1 to TRBJ2-3, with D perhaps TRBD2 (5 bases). Germline values: CDR1 DFQATT, CDR2 SNEGSKA (reference sequence). The CDR3 is 13 amino acids. The CDR3 region has the DNA TGCTCTATCGCTAGCTCCAGCACAGATACGCAGTATTTT. Residues: CSIASSSTDTQYF.

This clonotype was seen more than once but under ten times. The rearrangement links TRBV6-1 to TRBJ2-1; 9 bases map to TRBD2. Germline lookup yields CDR1 MNHNS and CDR2 SASEGT. Losses at the gene ends were 4 bases for V and 7 bases for J; bases not matched to a gene: 8. The CDR3 is 15 amino acids. The CDR3 DNA reads TGTGCCAGCAGTGTGGCGGGAGGGCCATGGAATGAGCAGTTCTTC. Translated: CASSVAGGPWNEQFF.

In this sample, this clonotype turned up a few times. The genes are TRBV12-3 or TRBV12-4 and TRBJ2-2; 9 bases are a match to TRBD2. The CDR3 is 14 amino acids. The trim removed 6 bases at V and 6 bases at J, leaving 5 bases unmatched. CDR3 sequence reads: CASSAGGPAGELFF. The CDR3 bases are TGTGCCAGCAGCGCGGGAGGGCCCGCCGGGGAGCTGTTTTTT.

V is TRBV9 and J is TRBJ2-1; 14 bases are shared with TRBD2. Per germline, CDR1 SGDLS and CDR2 YYNGEE. The CDR3 sequence is 20 residues long. V trimming: 0 bases; J trimming: 1 base; junction bases outside the gene matches: 9. The CDR3: CASSVEAGGLAGASYNEQFF. In nucleotides, the CDR3 is TGTGCCAGCAGCGTAGAGGCAGGGGGACTAGCGGGAGCATCCTACAATGAGCAGTTCTTC.